This T cell receptor beta chain is from a study of Ad26.COV2.S vaccination and SARS-CoV-2 variants. Data came from immunoSEQ multiplex PCR; TCRdb stores just in-frame clones and leaves some out. The data contain about 350,000 clones, 92% of them singletons. CDR3 size: 13 residues. J was trimmed by 6 bases and V by 6 bases; bases with no gene match: 8. From germline, CDR1 is LNHDA and CDR2 SQIVND (reference sequence). The chain joins TRBV19 to TRBJ2-7; 7 bases map to TRBD1. This sample comprised peripheral blood, obtained after recovery from COVID-19. The source is a human donor who had recovered from COVID-19. The CDR3 spells CASRGAGGSEQYF. The CDR3 bases are TGTGCCAGTAGGGGGGCAGGGGGAAGCGAGCAGTACTTC.